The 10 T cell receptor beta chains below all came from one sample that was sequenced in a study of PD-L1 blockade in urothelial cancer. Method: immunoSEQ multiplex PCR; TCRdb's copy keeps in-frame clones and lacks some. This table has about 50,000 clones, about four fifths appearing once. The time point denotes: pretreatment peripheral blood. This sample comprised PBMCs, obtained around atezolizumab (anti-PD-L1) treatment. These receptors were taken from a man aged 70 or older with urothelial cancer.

CDR3 region: CAISDRGGPLQETQYF. The CDR3 DNA sequence: TGTGCCATCAGTGACCGCGGGGGACCGCTCCAAGAGACCCAGTACTTC. The chain combines TRBV10-3 with TRBJ2-5; 7 bases line up with TRBD2. J lost 1 base, V lost 3 bases, and 8 bases had no gene match. This CDR3 has 16 amino acids. Germline V lookup: CDR1 ENHRY, CDR2 SYGVKD.

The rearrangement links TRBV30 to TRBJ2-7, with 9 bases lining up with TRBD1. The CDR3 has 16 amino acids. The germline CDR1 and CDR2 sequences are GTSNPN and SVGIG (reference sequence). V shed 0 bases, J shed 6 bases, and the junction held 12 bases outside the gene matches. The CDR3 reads CAWSVIPGTGKGEQYF. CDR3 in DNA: TGTGCCTGGAGTGTTATTCCCGGGACAGGGAAGGGCGAGCAGTACTTC.

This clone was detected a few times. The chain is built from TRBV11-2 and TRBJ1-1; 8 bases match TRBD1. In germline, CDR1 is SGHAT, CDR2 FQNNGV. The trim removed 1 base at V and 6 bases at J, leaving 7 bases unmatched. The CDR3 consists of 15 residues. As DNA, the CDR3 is TGTGCCAGCAGCTTAGGTCTACAGGGGGGGGCTGAAGCTTTCTTT. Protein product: CASSLGLQGGAEAFF.

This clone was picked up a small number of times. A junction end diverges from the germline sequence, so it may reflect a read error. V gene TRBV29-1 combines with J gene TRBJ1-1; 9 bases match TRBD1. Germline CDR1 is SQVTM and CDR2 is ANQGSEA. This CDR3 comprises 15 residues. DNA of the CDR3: TGCAGCGTGGAAGAAACAGGGGGCAGACGCACTGAAGCTTTCTTT. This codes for CSVEETGGRRTEAFF.

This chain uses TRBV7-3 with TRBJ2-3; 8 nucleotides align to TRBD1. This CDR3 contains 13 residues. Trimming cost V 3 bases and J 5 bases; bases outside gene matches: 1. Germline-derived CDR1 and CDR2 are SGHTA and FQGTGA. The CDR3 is CASSLTGEDTQYF. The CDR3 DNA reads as TGTGCCAGCAGCTTGACAGGGGAAGATACGCAGTATTTT.

CDR3 region: CASSLGGRPYEQYF. DNA of the CDR3: TGTGCCAGCAGTTTAGGCGGGAGACCCTACGAGCAGTACTTC. V gene TRBV27 combines with J gene TRBJ2-7; 7 bases are a match to TRBD2. Germline V gene data show CDR1 as MNHEY and CDR2 as SMNVEV (reference sequence). V dropped 2 bases and J dropped 2; count of bases not matched to a gene: 3. The CDR3 extends over 14 amino acids.

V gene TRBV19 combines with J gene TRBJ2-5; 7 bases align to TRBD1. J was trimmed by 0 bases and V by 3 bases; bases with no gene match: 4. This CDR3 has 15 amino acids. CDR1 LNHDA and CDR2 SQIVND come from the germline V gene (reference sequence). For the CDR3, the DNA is TGTGCCAGTAGTATTAAGGGGGCCTACCAAGAGACCCAGTACTTC. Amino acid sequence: CASSIKGAYQETQYF.

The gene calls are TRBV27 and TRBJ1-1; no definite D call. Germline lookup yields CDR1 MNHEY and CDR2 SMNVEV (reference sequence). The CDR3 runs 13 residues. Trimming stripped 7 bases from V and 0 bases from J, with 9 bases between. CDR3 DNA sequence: TGTGCCAGCAAAAGGGAGGTGAACACTGAAGCTTTCTTT. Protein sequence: CASKREVNTEAFF.

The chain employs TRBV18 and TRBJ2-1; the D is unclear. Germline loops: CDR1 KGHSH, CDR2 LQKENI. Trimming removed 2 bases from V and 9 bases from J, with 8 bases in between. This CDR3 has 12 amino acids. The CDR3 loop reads CASSPSSSEQFF. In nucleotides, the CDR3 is TGTGCCAGCTCACCATCGTCTAGTGAGCAGTTCTTC. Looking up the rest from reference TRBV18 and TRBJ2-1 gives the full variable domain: NAGVMQNPRHLVRRRGQEARLRCSPMKGHSHVYWYRQLPEEGLKFMVYLQKENIIDESGMPKERFSAEFPKEGPSILRIQQVVRGDSAAYFCASSPSSSEQFFGPGTRLTVL.

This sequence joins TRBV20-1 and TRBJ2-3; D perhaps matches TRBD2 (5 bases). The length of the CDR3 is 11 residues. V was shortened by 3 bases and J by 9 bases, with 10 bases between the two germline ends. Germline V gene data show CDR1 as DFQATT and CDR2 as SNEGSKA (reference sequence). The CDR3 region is CSASPPGTQYF. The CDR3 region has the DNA TGCAGTGCTAGTCCTCCGGGGACGCAGTATTTT.